This TCR beta chain appears in the sequencing data of a study of beta chain features in type 1 diabetes (dated by TCRdb to between 2017 and 2018). About the full investigation: No differences in mean age, gender distribution, total cell number or subset yield were found between patients and healthy donors. Across all samples, roughly 110,000,000 sorted cells were examined, and cell number per subset correlated strongly with RNA yield. The study compared TCRB repertoires of sorted circulating CD4+ T cell subsets between recently diagnosed type 1 diabetes patients and matched healthy donors. Whereas all 30 or so donors provided naive and central memory subsets, regulatory and stem cell-like memory subsets were isolated from just 8 patients and roughly eight healthy donors.

To note about this clone: Its target antigen remains unknown. It has no much larger one-base neighbor in the sample; base qualities were not kept.

The High Capacity cDNA Reverse Transcription Kit was used to reverse transcribe all of the isolated RNA, meaning that expressed TCRB transcripts were what got sequenced. Naive, central memory and regulatory T cell samples underwent deep immunoSEQ sequencing, averaging roughly 3.4 million total reads per sample. Sorted cells were lysed in RLT buffer and RNA was extracted with DNase-treated RNeasy Micro or Mini kits, depending on cell number. To prevent cross-contamination, every cell subset was processed on its own, while patient and healthy donor samples were processed together. Using the immunoSEQ multiplex PCR, TCRB sequences were amplified from cDNA into 87-bp fragments spanning the CDR3 region. The amplicons were sequenced using the Illumina HiSeq platform. In the paper's pipeline: PCR bias was corrected computationally using synthetic template baselines, and reads within Hamming distance 2 were collapsed, with unmergeable singletons discarded. Reads were aligned against IMGT so that V, D and J genes, CDR3 length and insertions or deletions at six rearrangement sites could be assigned. Within each subset, clonotype counts were normalized to sorted cell number, and only after that were true diversity and Gini coefficients computed with the tcR R package. The overlap coefficient, calculated on TCRB nucleotide sequences, was used to measure repertoire sharing. Out-of-frame TCRB sequences from naive cells were analyzed as a proxy for the pre-selection repertoire. Imported from immuneACCESS, the table was reduced by TCRdb to in-frame sequences with V and J called. These copies leave out some clones; in studies compared against another copy, an unresolved V gene accounts for under half, and the cause of the remainder is not known. The DNA was the basis for D and trimming; V, J and clone size are from that table. Recorded for this sample are hundreds of thousands of clones; 30% of them occurred a single time. 0.05% to 0.07% of the sample is in the top ten clones.

Each donor gave one peripheral blood draw, about 100 mL on average, collected into heparinised tubes. Naive, central memory, regulatory and stem cell-like memory CD4+ T cells were sorted on a BD FACSAria II using a panel including CD45RO, CCR7, CD25, CD127, CD95 and CD27. All sorted populations exceeded 95% purity. PBMCs were isolated right away by Lymphoprep density gradient centrifugation and were stained directly, without culture. To minimize batch effects, samples were stained and sorted in pairs, one healthy donor with one patient per experiment. The junction shows trimming of 4 bases on V and 2 bases on J, and the gene matches do not reach 4 bases of it. From its cysteine to its phenylalanine, the CDR3 spans 15 amino acids. Of all the DNA, just the CDR3 is kept, 45 bases in frame from base 1. From a lookup of the germline V gene (reference sequence), CDR1 and CDR2 are SEHNR and FQNEAQ. Paper-wide results and their limitations: PCR may preferentially amplify shorter templates, but because patient and control samples were amplified and corrected together, any resulting skew would affect both groups equally. Naive, central memory and regulatory TCRB repertoires appeared to be more alike among patients than among healthy donors. HLA sub-analyses involved small numbers of individuals, so any influence of HLA type on TCRB rearrangement remained unresolved. Sequencing cDNA rather than genomic DNA could over-represent highly expressing activated cells, although activation and CD3 levels did not differ between groups. At VDJ recombination sites, patients with type 1 diabetes made fewer insertions and deleted more nucleotides, a pattern implying thymic rearrangement abnormalities. A moderate but significant shortening of TCRB CDR3 length was observed in type 1 diabetes patients in all four CD4+ subsets.

This clonotype was sampled from a man between 18 and 35 years old in good health. The rearrangement joined TRBV7-9 to TRBJ2-3; the central 9 bases match TRBD1. The sequencing input was naive CD4+ T cells from blood. The cell subset or site label here, explained by the study, means: true naive CD4+ T cells. The sequenced DNA: TGTGCCAGCAGCTCCCGGGACAGGGCCACAGATACGCAGTATTTT. The resulting protein is CASSSRDRATDTQYF.